By share, the clone carrying this T cell receptor beta chain counts as medium-sized (0.01 to 0.1%). The antigen is unknown. The data stem from a study of tumor-infiltrating lymphocytes in glioblastoma multiforme. Findings and caveats of the study: Unequal TCR RNA per T cell might skew measured clone sizes.

Three nested ARM-PCR rounds with V-beta and C-beta primers built TCRB libraries. One entry per CDR3 protein, called by TCRdb with MiXCR from the multiplex PCR reads. The sample includes some 15,000 distinct CDR3 sequences, roughly two thirds of them seen just once. The CDR3 is 17 residues long. Germline V CDR1 and CDR2: LGHNA, YNFKEQ. V dropped 2 bases and J dropped 7; count of bases not matched to a gene: 13. Sequencing input: brain tumor tissue. The TCR originated in a male donor with glioblastoma. The rearrangement links TRBV4-2 to TRBJ2-7; 11 bases are shared with TRBD2. The DNA for the CDR3 is TGTGCCAGCAGCCAAACCTTAGCGGGAGGGCCGGGACAGGAGCAGTACTTC. This codes for CASSQTLAGGPGQEQYF.